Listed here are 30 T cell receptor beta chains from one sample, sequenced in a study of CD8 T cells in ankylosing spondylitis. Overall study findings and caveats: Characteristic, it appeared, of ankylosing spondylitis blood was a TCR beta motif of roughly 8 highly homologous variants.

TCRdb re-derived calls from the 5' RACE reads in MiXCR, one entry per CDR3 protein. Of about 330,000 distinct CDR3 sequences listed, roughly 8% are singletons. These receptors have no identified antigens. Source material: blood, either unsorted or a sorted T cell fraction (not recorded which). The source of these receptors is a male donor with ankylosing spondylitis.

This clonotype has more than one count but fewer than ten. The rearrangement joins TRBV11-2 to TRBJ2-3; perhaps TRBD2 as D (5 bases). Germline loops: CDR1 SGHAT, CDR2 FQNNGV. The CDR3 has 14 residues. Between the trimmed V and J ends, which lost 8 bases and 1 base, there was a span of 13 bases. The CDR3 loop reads CASSPGLRTDTQYF. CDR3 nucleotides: TGTGCCAGCTCCCCCGGACTCCGCACAGATACGCAGTATTTT.

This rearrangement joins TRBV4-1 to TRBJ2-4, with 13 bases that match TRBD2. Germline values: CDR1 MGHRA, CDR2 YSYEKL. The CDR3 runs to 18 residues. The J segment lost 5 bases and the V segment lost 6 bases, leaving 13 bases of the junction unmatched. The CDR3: CASRLTPAGTSGENIQYF. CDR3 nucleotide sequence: TGCGCCAGCAGACTCACTCCCGCCGGGACTAGCGGGGAAAACATTCAGTACTTC.

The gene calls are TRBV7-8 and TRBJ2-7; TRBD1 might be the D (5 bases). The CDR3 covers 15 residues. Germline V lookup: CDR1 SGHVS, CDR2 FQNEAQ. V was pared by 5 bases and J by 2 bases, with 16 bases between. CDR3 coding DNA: TGTGCCAGCAGCCCCGGTGGCAGGGTCGCCTACGAGCAGTACTTC. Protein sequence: CASSPGGRVAYEQYF.

CDR3 residues: CASRGLAGFDTQYF. In DNA form, the CDR3 reads TGCGCCAGCAGGGGACTAGCCGGTTTTGATACGCAGTATTTT. The chain joins TRBV4-1 to TRBJ2-3; TRBD2 agrees at 9 bases. Germline CDR1 reads MGHRA; CDR2 reads YSYEKL. The V segment lost 6 bases and the J segment 6 bases; nucleotides outside the gene matches: 7. The CDR3 runs to 14 residues.

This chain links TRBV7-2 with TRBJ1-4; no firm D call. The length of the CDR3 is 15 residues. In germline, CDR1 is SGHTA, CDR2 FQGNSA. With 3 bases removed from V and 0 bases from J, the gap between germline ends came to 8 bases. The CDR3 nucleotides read TGTGCCAGCAGCTTTACGGTAGCAACTAATGAAAAACTGTTTTTT. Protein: CASSFTVATNEKLFF.

The CDR3 sequence is CASSLDGQGGTEAFF. The DNA of the CDR3 is TGCGCCAGCAGTTTAGACGGACAGGGAGGCACTGAAGCTTTCTTT. The chain couples TRBV5-1 to TRBJ1-1, with 8 bases that match TRBD1. Unmatched junction bases numbered 10, after V lost 5 bases and J lost 4 bases. CDR1 is SGHRS, CDR2 YFSETQ, per germline. The CDR3 is made up of 15 amino acids.

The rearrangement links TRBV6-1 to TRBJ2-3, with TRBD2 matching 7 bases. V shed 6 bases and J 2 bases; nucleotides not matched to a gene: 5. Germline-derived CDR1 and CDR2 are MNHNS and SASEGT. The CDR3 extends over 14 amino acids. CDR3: CASSRGDYTDTQYF. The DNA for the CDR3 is TGTGCCAGCAGCCGGGGGGACTACACAGATACGCAGTATTTT.

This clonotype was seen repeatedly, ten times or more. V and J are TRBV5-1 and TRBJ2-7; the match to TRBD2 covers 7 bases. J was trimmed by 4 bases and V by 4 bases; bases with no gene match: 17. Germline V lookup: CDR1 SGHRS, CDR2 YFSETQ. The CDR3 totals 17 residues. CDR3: CASSLPRASGDFYEQYF. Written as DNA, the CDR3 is TGCGCCAGCAGCCTTCCCCGCGCTAGCGGAGATTTTTACGAGCAGTACTTC.

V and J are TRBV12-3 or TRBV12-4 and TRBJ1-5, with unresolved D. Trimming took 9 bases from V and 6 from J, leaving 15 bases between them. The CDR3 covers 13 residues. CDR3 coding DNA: TGTGCCAGTTCATTCCTTTCGGGTCAGCCCCAGCATTTT. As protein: CASSFLSGQPQHF.

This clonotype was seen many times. This chain's CDR3 is CASSFRTGDQYEQFF. In nucleotides, the CDR3 is TGTGCCAGCAGCTTTAGAACAGGGGATCAATATGAGCAGTTCTTC. The gene calls are TRBV5-5 and TRBJ2-1; 7 positions agree with TRBD1. V dropped 2 bases and J dropped 8; count of bases not matched to a gene: 10. CDR1 SGHKS and CDR2 YYEKEE come from the germline V gene (reference sequence). This CDR3 spans 15 amino acids.

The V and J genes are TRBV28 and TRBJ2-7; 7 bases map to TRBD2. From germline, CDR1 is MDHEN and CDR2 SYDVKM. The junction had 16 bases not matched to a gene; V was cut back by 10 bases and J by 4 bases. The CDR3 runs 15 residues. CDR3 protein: CATQPVGGSLYEQYF. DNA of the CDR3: TGTGCCACCCAACCGGTAGGCGGGAGTCTGTACGAGCAGTACTTC.

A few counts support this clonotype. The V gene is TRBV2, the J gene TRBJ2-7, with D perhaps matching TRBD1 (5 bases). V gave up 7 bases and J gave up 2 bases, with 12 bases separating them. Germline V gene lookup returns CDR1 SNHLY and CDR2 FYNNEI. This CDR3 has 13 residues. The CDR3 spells CASTWGRTYEQYF. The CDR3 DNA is TGTGCCAGCACCTGGGGCAGAACCTACGAGCAGTACTTC.

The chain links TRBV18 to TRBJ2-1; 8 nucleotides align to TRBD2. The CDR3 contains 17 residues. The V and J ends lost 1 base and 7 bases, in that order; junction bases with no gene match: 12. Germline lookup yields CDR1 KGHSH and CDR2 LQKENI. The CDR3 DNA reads TGTGCCAGCTCACCACTAGGCGAATTAGCGGGACGGAATGAGCAGTTCTTC. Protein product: CASSPLGELAGRNEQFF. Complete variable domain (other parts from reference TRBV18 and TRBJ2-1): NAGVMQNPRHLVRRRGQEARLRCSPMKGHSHVYWYRQLPEEGLKFMVYLQKENIIDESGMPKERFSAEFPKEGPSILRIQQVVRGDSAAYFCASSPLGELAGRNEQFFGPGTRLTVL.

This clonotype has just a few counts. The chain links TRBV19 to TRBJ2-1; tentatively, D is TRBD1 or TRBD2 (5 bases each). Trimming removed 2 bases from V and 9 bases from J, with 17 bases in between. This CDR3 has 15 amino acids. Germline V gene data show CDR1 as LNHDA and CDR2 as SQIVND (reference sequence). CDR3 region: CASSISGTGRSEQFF. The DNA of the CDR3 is TGTGCCAGTAGTATATCCGGGACGGGCCGATCTGAGCAGTTCTTC.

CDR3 sequence: CASKGGLGEQYF. The CDR3 DNA reads as TGTGCCAGCAAGGGGGGATTAGGGGAGCAGTACTTC. The genes are TRBV6-5 and TRBJ2-7; either TRBD1 or TRBD2 may supply D (6 bases each). Trimming pared 7 bases from V and 7 bases from J, leaving 14 bases between. The CDR3 runs 12 residues. Germline V gives CDR1 MNHEY, CDR2 SVGAGI.

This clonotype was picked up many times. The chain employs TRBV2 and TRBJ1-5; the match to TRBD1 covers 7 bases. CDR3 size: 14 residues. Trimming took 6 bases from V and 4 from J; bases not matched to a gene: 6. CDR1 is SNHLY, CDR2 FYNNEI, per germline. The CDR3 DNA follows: TGTGCCAGCAGCGGACAGGCGGGTAATCAGCCCCAGCATTTT. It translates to CASSGQAGNQPQHF.

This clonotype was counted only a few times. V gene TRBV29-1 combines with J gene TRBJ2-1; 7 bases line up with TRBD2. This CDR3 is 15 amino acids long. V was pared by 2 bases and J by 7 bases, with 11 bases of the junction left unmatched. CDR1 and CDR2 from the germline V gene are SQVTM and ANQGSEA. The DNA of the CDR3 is TGCAGCGTTGAACCCAGCGGGTGGGAGGGGAATGAGCAGTTCTTC. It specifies CSVEPSGWEGNEQFF.

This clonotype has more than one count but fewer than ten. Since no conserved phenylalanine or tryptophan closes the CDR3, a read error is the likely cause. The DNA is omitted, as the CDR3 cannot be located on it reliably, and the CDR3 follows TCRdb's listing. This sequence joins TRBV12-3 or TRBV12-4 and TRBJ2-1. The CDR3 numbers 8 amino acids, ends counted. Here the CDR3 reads CASSLNLP.

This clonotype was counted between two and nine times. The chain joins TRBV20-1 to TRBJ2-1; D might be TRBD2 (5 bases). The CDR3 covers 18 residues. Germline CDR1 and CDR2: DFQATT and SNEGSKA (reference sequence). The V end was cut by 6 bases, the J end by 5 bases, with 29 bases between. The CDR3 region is CSAMDFIRPNLVHNEQFF. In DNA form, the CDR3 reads TGCAGTGCCATGGACTTCATCAGACCCAATTTAGTACACAATGAGCAGTTCTTC.

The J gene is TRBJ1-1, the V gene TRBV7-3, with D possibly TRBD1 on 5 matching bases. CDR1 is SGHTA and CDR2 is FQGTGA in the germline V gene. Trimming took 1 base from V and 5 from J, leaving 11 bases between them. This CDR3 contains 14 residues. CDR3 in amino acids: CASSLSGGETEAFF. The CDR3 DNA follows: TGTGCCAGCAGCTTAAGTGGGGGAGAAACTGAAGCTTTCTTT.

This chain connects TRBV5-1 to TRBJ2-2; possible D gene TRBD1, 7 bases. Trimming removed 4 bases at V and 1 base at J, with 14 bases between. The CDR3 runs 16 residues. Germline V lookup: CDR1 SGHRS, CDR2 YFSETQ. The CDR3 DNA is TGCGCCAGCAGCGGCGCGGGACAGAGGAACACCGGGGAGCTGTTTTTT. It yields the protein CASSGAGQRNTGELFF.

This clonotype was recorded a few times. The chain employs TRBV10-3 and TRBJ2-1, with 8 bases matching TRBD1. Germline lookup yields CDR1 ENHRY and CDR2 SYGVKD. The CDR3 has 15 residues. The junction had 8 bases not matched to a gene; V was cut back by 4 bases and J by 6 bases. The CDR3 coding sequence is TGTGCCATCAGTGGGAAGACAGGGGCTTTCAATGAGCAGTTCTTC. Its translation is CAISGKTGAFNEQFF.

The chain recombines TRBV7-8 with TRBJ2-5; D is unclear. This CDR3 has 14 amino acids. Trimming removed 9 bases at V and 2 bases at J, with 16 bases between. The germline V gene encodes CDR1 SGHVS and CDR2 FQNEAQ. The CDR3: CARSPYLSQETQYF. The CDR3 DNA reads TGTGCCAGGAGCCCCTACCTAAGTCAAGAGACCCAGTACTTC.

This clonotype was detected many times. CDR3 loop: CATSRDRGRVRNEQFF. The CDR3 region has the DNA TGTGCCACCAGCAGAGATCGCGGGAGGGTACGCAATGAGCAGTTCTTC. V is TRBV15 and J is TRBJ2-1, with 9 bases fitting TRBD2. This CDR3 spans 16 amino acids. The V and J ends lost 0 bases and 6 bases, in that order; junction bases with no gene match: 6. Looked up from germline, CDR1 is LNHNV and CDR2 is YYDKDF (reference sequence).

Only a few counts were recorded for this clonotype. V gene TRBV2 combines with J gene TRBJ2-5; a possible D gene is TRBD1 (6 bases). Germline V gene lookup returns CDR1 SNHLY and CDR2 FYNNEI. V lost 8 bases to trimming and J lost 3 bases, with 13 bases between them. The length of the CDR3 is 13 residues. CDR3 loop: CASGAGVEETQYF. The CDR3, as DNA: TGTGCCAGCGGCGCAGGGGTGGAAGAGACCCAGTACTTC.

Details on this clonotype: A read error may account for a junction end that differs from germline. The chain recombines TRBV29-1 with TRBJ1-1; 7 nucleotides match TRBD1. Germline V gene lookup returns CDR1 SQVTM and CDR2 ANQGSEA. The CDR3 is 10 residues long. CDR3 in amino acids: CGVGTDRAFF. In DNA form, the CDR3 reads TGCGGCGTTGGGACAGACAGAGCTTTCTTT.

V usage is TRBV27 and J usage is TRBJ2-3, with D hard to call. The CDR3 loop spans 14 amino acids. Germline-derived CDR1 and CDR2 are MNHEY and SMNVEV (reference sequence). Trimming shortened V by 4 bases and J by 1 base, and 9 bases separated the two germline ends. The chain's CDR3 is CASSYYDGTDTQYF. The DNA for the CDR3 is TGTGCCAGCAGTTATTACGATGGCACAGATACGCAGTATTTT.

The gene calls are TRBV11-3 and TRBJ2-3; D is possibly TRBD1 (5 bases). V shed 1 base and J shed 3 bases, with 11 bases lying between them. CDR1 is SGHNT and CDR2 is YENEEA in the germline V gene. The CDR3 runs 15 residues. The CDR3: CASSLARARTDTQYF. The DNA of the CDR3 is TGTGCCAGCAGCTTAGCCAGGGCGAGAACAGATACGCAGTATTTT. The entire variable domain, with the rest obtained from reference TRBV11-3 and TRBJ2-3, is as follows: EAGVVQSPRYKIIEKKQPVAFWCNPISGHNTLYWYLQNLGQGPELLIRYENEEAVDDSQLPKDRFSAERLKGVDSTLKIQPAELGDSAVYLCASSLARARTDTQYFGPGTRLTVL.

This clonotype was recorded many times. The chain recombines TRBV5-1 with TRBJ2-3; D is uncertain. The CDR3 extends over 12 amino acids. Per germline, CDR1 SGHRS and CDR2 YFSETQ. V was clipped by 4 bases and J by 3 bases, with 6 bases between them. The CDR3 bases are TGCGCCAGCAGCCTAACGACAGATACGCAGTATTTT. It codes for CASSLTTDTQYF.

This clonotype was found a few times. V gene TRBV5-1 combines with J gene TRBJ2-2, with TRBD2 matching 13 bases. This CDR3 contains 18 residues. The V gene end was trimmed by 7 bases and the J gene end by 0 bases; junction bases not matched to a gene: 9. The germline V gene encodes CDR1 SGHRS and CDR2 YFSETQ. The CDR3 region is CASDWTSGRSSNTGELFF. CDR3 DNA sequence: TGCGCCAGCGACTGGACTAGCGGGAGAAGCTCGAACACCGGGGAGCTGTTTTTT.